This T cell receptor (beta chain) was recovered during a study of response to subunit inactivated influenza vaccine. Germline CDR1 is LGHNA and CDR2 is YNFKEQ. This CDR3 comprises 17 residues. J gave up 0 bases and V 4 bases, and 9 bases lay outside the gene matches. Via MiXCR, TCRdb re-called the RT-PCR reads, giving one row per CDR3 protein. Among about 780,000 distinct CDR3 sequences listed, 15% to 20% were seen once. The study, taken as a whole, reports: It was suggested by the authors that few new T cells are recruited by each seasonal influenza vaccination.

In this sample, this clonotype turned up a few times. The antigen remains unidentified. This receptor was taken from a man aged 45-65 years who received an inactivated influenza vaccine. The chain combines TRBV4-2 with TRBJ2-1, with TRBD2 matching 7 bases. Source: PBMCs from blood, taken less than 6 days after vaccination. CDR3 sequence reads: CASSLGGGTYSYNEQFF. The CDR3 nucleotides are TGTGCCAGCAGCCTGGGCGGGGGTACCTACTCCTACAATGAGCAGTTCTTC.